The rows below give T cell receptor beta chains drawn from one sample of a study of spatial heterogeneity in lung cancer. From the 5' RACE reads, TCRdb called clonotypes with MiXCR, one entry per CDR3 protein. The table has some 15,000 distinct CDR3 sequences, 7.9% seen once. The sequences come from PBMCs, collected at surgery. The receptors stem from a female donor with early-stage non-small cell lung cancer. The CDR3 runs from the conserved cysteine through the conserved F or W. A D gene is named only where the DNA matches it firmly. Clone size, where shown, is once, few, many, or a class for clones that have expanded.

CDR3 DNA	CDR3 protein	D gene	V gene	J gene	clone size
TGTGCCAGCAGTGACTATCGGGGGGCGAACACCGGGGAGCTGTTTTTT	CASSDYRGANTGELFF	TRBD2	TRBV9	TRBJ2-2	few
TGTGCCAGCAGTTTGGCCAGGGGGCCTCAAGAGACCCAGTACTTC	CASSLARGPQETQYF	TRBD1	TRBV28	TRBJ2-5	many
TGTGCCAGCAGCTCCCAGGGGGCCCCGGATACGCAGTATTTT	CASSSQGAPDTQYF	TRBD1	TRBV6-2/TRBV6-3	TRBJ2-3	many
TGTGCCAGCAGTCAGGGAACTAGCAATCAGCCCCAGCATTTT	CASSQGTSNQPQHF	.	TRBV12-3/TRBV12-4	TRBJ1-5	many
TGTGCCAGCAGCCCCCGACAGGGAGACGGGGAGCTGTTTTTT	CASSPRQGDGELFF	TRBD1	TRBV6-6	TRBJ2-2	medium-sized
TGTGCCAGCAGTAGGGCTAGCGGGATCTACGAGCAGTACTTC	CASSRASGIYEQYF	TRBD2	TRBV27	TRBJ2-7	many
TGCAGTGCTAGTAACAGTCGGAACACTGAAGCTTTCTTT	CSASNSRNTEAFF	.	TRBV20-1	TRBJ1-1	many
TGTGCCAGCAGTTACGGCAGGCAGTCTGGTCAGCCCCAGCATTTT	CASSYGRQSGQPQHF	.	TRBV6-2/TRBV6-3	TRBJ1-5	many
TGTGCCAGCAGGATTGGGACAGTAACTAGCTACACCTTC	CASRIGTVTSYTF	TRBD1	TRBV6-2/TRBV6-3	TRBJ1-2	many
TGCGCCAGCAGCCCCGGGACTTCCACCGGGGAGCTGTTTTTT	CASSPGTSTGELFF	.	TRBV5-1	TRBJ2-2	many
TGTGCCAGCAGCACATCGCCGACGAACACCGGGGAGCTGTTTTTT	CASSTSPTNTGELFF	.	TRBV7-9	TRBJ2-2	.
TGTGCCAGTAGACGACCCACTGGGTCCCAGTACTTC	CASRRPTGSQYF	.	TRBV27	TRBJ2-5	many
TGTGCCAGCAGCGCACTGGACACAGATACGCAGTATTTT	CASSALDTDTQYF	.	TRBV7-2	TRBJ2-3	many
TGTGCCAGCAGCTTATGGACAGATCAAGCTTTCTTT	CASSLWTDQAFF	.	TRBV7-2	TRBJ1-1	many
TGCAGTGCTAGGGCGCGGGGGGTCTACAATGAGCAGTTCTTC	CSARARGVYNEQFF	TRBD2	TRBV20-1	TRBJ2-1	.